The 13 T cell receptor beta chains below come from one sample, sequenced in a study of blood T cell repertoires in COVID-19. Data came from immunoSEQ multiplex PCR; TCRdb stores just in-frame clones and leaves some out. The sample has about 220,000 clones; 70% to 85% are singletons. The source material was PBMCs or T cells enriched from blood (not recorded which). These receptors were taken from a woman aged 55 to 70 who had recovered from COVID-19.

A single count supports this clone. This chain joins TRBV18 and TRBJ2-5; 10 bases align to TRBD1. The germline V gene has CDR1 KGHSH and CDR2 LQKENI. This CDR3 region has 15 residues. Trimming at V came to 6 bases and at J to 0 bases, leaving 4 bases not matched to a gene. The CDR3 nucleotides read TGTGCCAGCTCGCCGGGACAGGGGTACCAAGAGACCCAGTACTTC. Translation gives CASSPGQGYQETQYF.

This rearrangement joins TRBV19 to TRBJ2-1; TRBD2 is a possible D gene (6 bases). V gave up 5 bases and J gave up 2 bases, with 10 bases separating them. CDR1 and CDR2 (germline): LNHDA, SQIVND (reference sequence). The CDR3 has 14 residues. Here the CDR3 reads CASSYSGAYNEQFF. For the CDR3, the DNA is TGTGCCAGTAGTTACTCGGGGGCCTACAATGAGCAGTTCTTC.

The chain has TRBV5-4 and TRBJ2-3, with TRBD1 identical over 8 bases. The CDR3 is made up of 14 amino acids. V dropped 3 bases and J dropped 3; count of bases not matched to a gene: 3. Germline assignment: CDR1 SGHNT and CDR2 YYREEE (reference sequence). This CDR3 is CASSSQGATDTQYF. CDR3 in DNA: TGTGCCAGCAGCTCTCAGGGGGCAACAGATACGCAGTATTTT. Based on the CDR3 plus reference TRBV5-4 and TRBJ2-3, the full variable domain is ETGVTQSPTHLIKTRGQQVTLRCSSQSGHNTVSWYQQALGQGPQFIFQYYREEENGRGNFPPRFSGLQFPNYSSELNVNALELDDSALYLCASSSQGATDTQYFGPGTRLTVL.

The CDR3 coding sequence is TGCGCCAGCAGCCAAGATCAATTACTAGCGGGGGGGCCGCTTTCCACAGATACGCAGTATTTT. Amino acid sequence: CASSQDQLLAGGPLSTDTQYF. The rearrangement links TRBV4-1 to TRBJ2-3; TRBD2 matches 13 bases. CDR1 MGHRA and CDR2 YSYEKL come from the germline V gene. The CDR3 spans 21 residues. Trimming removed 0 bases from V and 2 bases from J; junction bases left unmatched: 14.

The J gene is TRBJ2-6, the V gene TRBV5-5, with 7 bases that match TRBD1. With 4 bases clipped from V and 9 bases from J, the junction kept 4 bases outside the gene matches. Per the germline V gene, CDR1 is SGHKS and CDR2 is YYEKEE (reference sequence). The CDR3 is 13 amino acids. For the CDR3, the DNA is TGTGCCAGCAGCACTGGGACAGACAACGTCCTGACTTTC. Amino acids: CASSTGTDNVLTF.

The chain has TRBV2 and TRBJ1-5; the match to TRBD1 covers 9 bases. CDR1 and CDR2 (germline): SNHLY, FYNNEI. With V trimmed by 8 bases and J by 6 bases, 5 bases remained unmatched. The CDR3 runs to 13 residues. The CDR3 DNA follows: TGTGCCAGCGCACAGGGGGCGGTTCAGCCCCAGCATTTT. Amino acids: CASAQGAVQPQHF. The variable domain in full, with the rest retrieved from reference TRBV2 and TRBJ1-5, is EPEVTQTPSHQVTQMGQEVILRCVPISNHLYFYWYRQILGQKVEFLVSFYNNEISEKSEIFDDQFSVERPDGSNFTLKIRSTKLEDSAMYFCASAQGAVQPQHFGDGTRLSIL.

J is TRBJ1-2 and V is TRBV7-9, with 9 nucleotides matching TRBD1. The CDR3 contains 17 residues. V was clipped by 3 bases and J by 3 bases; unmatched bases: 11. Germline assignment: CDR1 SEHNR and CDR2 FQNEAQ (reference sequence). The CDR3 DNA reads as TGTGCCAGCAGCTTGTTCGAAAGGACAGGGGTAGACTATGGCTACACCTTC. Its translation is CASSLFERTGVDYGYTF.

The V and J genes are TRBV11-2 and TRBJ1-4; no clear D gene. Looked up from germline, CDR1 is SGHAT and CDR2 is FQNNGV. V was pared by 1 base and J by 5 bases, with 11 bases between. This CDR3 contains 15 residues. CDR3 residues: CASSLVGGLNEKLFF. The CDR3 coding sequence is TGTGCCAGCAGCTTAGTTGGAGGCTTGAATGAAAAACTGTTTTTT.

J is TRBJ2-5 and V is TRBV18; tentatively, D is TRBD1 (6 bases). The V end was cut by 6 bases, the J end by 1 base, with 18 bases between. From germline, CDR1 is KGHSH and CDR2 LQKENI. CDR3 length equals 16 residues. The chain's CDR3 is CASSPPNRDAQETQYF. CDR3 sequence (DNA): TGTGCCAGCTCCCCCCCTAACAGGGACGCCCAAGAGACCCAGTACTTC.

The V gene is TRBV3-1 (or the pseudogene TRBV3-2), the J gene TRBJ2-7, with 14 bases matching TRBD2. Trimming removed 0 bases from V and 3 bases from J; junction bases left unmatched: 7. In germline, CDR1 is LGHDT, CDR2 YNNKEL (reference sequence). The CDR3 has 18 amino acids. The CDR3 sequence: CASSQDYGTSGGYYEQYF. Here the CDR3 DNA reads TGTGCCAGCAGCCAAGATTATGGGACTAGCGGGGGTTACTACGAGCAGTACTTC.

V and J are TRBV6-5 and TRBJ1-2; D possibly corresponds to TRBD1 (6 bases). From germline, CDR1 is MNHEY and CDR2 SVGAGI. Trimming removed 6 bases at V and 6 bases at J, with 20 bases between. The CDR3 sequence is 15 residues long. This chain's CDR3 is CASRFRGPREDGYTF. The CDR3 nucleotides are TGTGCCAGCAGGTTCAGGGGACCCCGCGAGGATGGCTACACCTTC.

The chain joins TRBV3-1 (or the pseudogene TRBV3-2) to TRBJ1-3, with D possibly TRBD1 on 5 matching bases. Per germline, CDR1 LGHDT and CDR2 YNNKEL (reference sequence). The CDR3 has 13 amino acids. V gave up 10 bases and J gave up 2 bases, with 12 bases separating them. The CDR3 spells CATTREPGNTIYF. The DNA for the CDR3 is TGTGCCACCACCAGGGAACCTGGAAACACCATATATTTT.

The chain couples TRBV2 to TRBJ1-5; a possible D gene is TRBD1 (5 bases). V lost 4 bases and J lost 7, with 8 bases in between. The CDR3 is made up of 12 amino acids. Per the germline V gene, CDR1 is SNHLY and CDR2 is FYNNEI. CDR3 nucleotide sequence: TGTGCCAGCAGTGTGTGGGGCCAGCCCCAGCATTTT. This codes for CASSVWGQPQHF.